The source of this T cell receptor (beta chain) is a study of identical twins. Regarding the study as a whole: Researchers reported excess low generation probability among twin-shared out-of-frame alpha sequences.

This CDR3 contains 14 residues. V dropped 8 bases and J dropped 5; count of bases not matched to a gene: 8. A universal primer site came from template switching; cDNA carried unique molecular identifiers. TCRdb itself ran the 5' RACE reads through MiXCR, one entry per CDR3 protein. This table holds 450,000 to 650,000 distinct CDR3 sequences, approximately 10% found once. Only a few counts were recorded for this clonotype. Its antigen is not known. These data also formed part of another study, on yellow fever vaccine responses in identical twins.

This sequence joins TRBV12-3 or TRBV12-4 and TRBJ2-2, with 7 bases identical to TRBD1. The sequence derives from a woman in her late teens or twenties in good health. Sequenced material: PBMCs. CDR3 protein: CASDDRARTGELFF. In nucleotides, the CDR3 is TGTGCCAGCGATGACAGGGCGCGGACCGGGGAGCTGTTTTTT.